The T cell receptor beta chain described here comes from a study of graft-versus-host responses after intestinal transplantation. Study details: Tacrolimus plus steroids were given to all recipients for approximately three years, preceded by anti-thymocyte globulin induction.

This clone was counted between two and nine times. Its specificity is unknown. Overall study results and limits: GvH clones appeared in recipient marrow, some first in ileum or blood. Levels of circulating GvH clones at their peak were associated with early post-transplant HvG declines.

Profiled with immunoSEQ multiplex PCR; TCRdb holds only in-frame clones, not every one. The sample has nearly 90,000 clones, over 80% seen once. CDR3 length equals 15 residues. Germline values: CDR1 SNHLY, CDR2 FYNNEI. V dropped 3 bases and J dropped 1; count of bases not matched to a gene: 2. The TCR sequence derives from a human donor who received an intestinal transplant. The sequencing used unstimulated CD8+ T cells sorted from spleen or lymph node cells, collected before intestinal transplant. The chain carries TRBV2 and TRBJ2-1, with 8 positions matching TRBD2. DNA of the CDR3: TGTGCCAGCAGTGATGGCGGGAGGTCCTACAATGAGCAGTTCTTC. Protein product: CASSDGGRSYNEQFF.